These 4 T cell receptor beta chains were all obtained from the same sample, sequenced in a study of Ad26.COV2.S vaccination and SARS-CoV-2 variants. Only in-frame clones appear in the TCRdb table, and some are missing; sequencing was by immunoSEQ multiplex PCR. The profile shows hundreds of thousands of clones, around 89% of them singletons. Noted treatment: some 20 received Ad26.COV2.S at low or high dose, single or two shots; roughly five received placebo; per-sample allocation not given. Samples analyzed were those drawn on day 63 after the first vaccine or placebo injection. The sequencing used peripheral blood, collected in a trial of Ad26.COV2.S vaccine versus placebo. Receptor source: a person between 18 and 60 years old who received the Ad26.COV2.S COVID-19 vaccine or a placebo.

The chain joins TRBV11-2 to TRBJ2-7; D is unclear. The CDR3 has 14 residues. V lost 2 bases, J lost 2 bases, and 10 bases lay in between. CDR1 and CDR2 from the germline V gene are SGHAT and FQNNGV. The chain's CDR3 is CASSLMGNPYEQYF. DNA for the CDR3: TGTGCCAGCAGCTTAATGGGGAACCCCTACGAGCAGTACTTC.

The J gene is TRBJ1-4, the V gene TRBV30; no definite D call. Germline V lookup: CDR1 GTSNPN, CDR2 SVGIG (reference sequence). CDR3 size: 14 residues. The V gene lost 2 bases and the J gene lost 0 bases, with 7 bases spanning the gap. The CDR3 sequence is CAWSFAPTNEKLFF. For the CDR3, the DNA is TGTGCCTGGAGTTTCGCTCCAACTAATGAAAAACTGTTTTTT.

The V gene is TRBV30, the J gene TRBJ2-1; D call uncertain. CDR1 and CDR2 from the germline V gene are GTSNPN and SVGIG (reference sequence). The CDR3 totals 14 residues. The germline V and J ends were trimmed by 2 bases and 3 bases, with 11 bases remaining between them. The CDR3 sequence: CAWSRIAYYNEQFF. CDR3 nucleotide sequence: TGTGCCTGGAGTAGGATAGCTTACTACAATGAGCAGTTCTTC.

J is TRBJ1-2 and V is TRBV27; 7 bases fit TRBD1. Per the germline V gene, CDR1 is MNHEY and CDR2 is SMNVEV (reference sequence). The ends lost 6 bases at V and 0 bases at J; junction bases unmatched: 4. The CDR3 is 14 residues long. CDR3: CASRGDRANYGYTF. CDR3 nucleotides: TGTGCCAGCAGAGGGGACAGAGCTAACTATGGCTACACCTTC.